The 29 T cell receptor beta chains given below trace back to one sample, sequenced in a study of cytomegalovirus exposure and HLA in healthy donors. This PCR relied on a set of 60 Vbeta primers and 13 Jbeta primers. The assay was immunoSEQ multiplex PCR, and TCRdb's table has in-frame clones only and misses some. Of under 45,000 clones in the sample, approximately 80% were seen once. Sequencing input: PBMCs. The receptors originated from a man under 40 in good health and CMV-seronegative.

The rearrangement uses TRBV4-3 and TRBJ1-4; D uncertain. The V end lost 0 bases, the J end lost 14 bases, and 22 bases lay between the germline ends. The CDR3 has 16 amino acids. Germline V CDR1 and CDR2: LGHNA, YSLEER. This CDR3 reads CASSQDISSDPRFLFF. The CDR3 DNA sequence: TGCGCCAGCAGCCAAGATATTAGCTCAGACCCTAGGTTTCTGTTTTTT.

This rearrangement joins TRBV6-5 to TRBJ2-1; 9 bases fit TRBD1. The CDR3 spans 15 residues. Germline CDR1 MNHEY, CDR2 SVGAGI. With V trimmed by 2 bases and J by 3 bases, 2 bases remained unmatched. Here the CDR3 DNA reads TGTGCCAGCAGTTACGACAGGGGGGTCTACAATGAGCAGTTCTTC. It is translated as CASSYDRGVYNEQFF.

In its sample, this clone was seen once. The V and J genes are TRBV28 and TRBJ2-5; maybe TRBD2 (5 bases). V dropped 4 bases and J dropped 3 bases, with 12 bases sitting between them. The germline V gene has CDR1 MDHEN and CDR2 SYDVKM. The CDR3 runs to 14 residues. CDR3 sequence (DNA): TGTGCCAGCAGTTCCAGCGGTAGAGAAGAGACCCAGTACTTC. Protein: CASSSSGREETQYF.

The J gene is TRBJ2-7, the V gene TRBV5-1, with 13 bases that match TRBD2. CDR1 is SGHRS, CDR2 YFSETQ, per germline. V gave up 3 bases and J gave up 0 bases; unmatched junction bases: 12. CDR3 length: 19 amino acids. CDR3 coding DNA: TGCGCCAGCAGCTGCGAGACTAGCGGGAGGCTTCCCAGCTCCTACGAGCAGTACTTC. Its protein is CASSCETSGRLPSSYEQYF.

This rearrangement joins TRBV7-6 to TRBJ2-3, with TRBD2 matching over 9 bases. This CDR3 has 14 residues. Trimming cost V 1 base and J 6 bases; bases outside gene matches: 2. Germline values: CDR1 SGHVS, CDR2 FNYEAQ. Written as DNA, the CDR3 is TGTGCCAGCAGCTTAGGAGGACTAGCGGATACGCAGTATTTT. This sequence encodes CASSLGGLADTQYF.

The chain has TRBV7-2 and TRBJ1-5, with 8 bases that match TRBD1. This CDR3 has 14 residues. J was trimmed by 7 bases and V by 4 bases; bases with no gene match: 6. The germline V gene encodes CDR1 SGHTA and CDR2 FQGNSA. The CDR3 coding sequence is TGTGCCAGCAGCTCTCAGGGGGCTGGGCAGCCCCAGCATTTT. Its protein is CASSSQGAGQPQHF.

This chain joins TRBV27 and TRBJ2-3, with 9 nucleotides matching TRBD2. Germline V gives CDR1 MNHEY, CDR2 SMNVEV (reference sequence). This CDR3 contains 16 residues. With 1 base clipped from V and 5 bases from J, the junction kept 7 bases outside the gene matches. CDR3 sequence (DNA): TGTGCCAGCAGTTTATTGGGCCTAGCGGGACGAGATACGCAGTATTTT. This sequence encodes CASSLLGLAGRDTQYF.

This rearrangement joins TRBV19 to TRBJ1-3; D is undetermined. The CDR3 totals 14 residues. Trimming removed 2 bases at V and 2 bases at J, with 7 bases between. CDR1 is LNHDA and CDR2 is SQIVND in the germline V gene (reference sequence). For the CDR3, the DNA is TGTGCCAGTAGTATATCGTCGGCTGGAAACACCATATATTTT. Its translation: CASSISSAGNTIYF.

Concerning this clone: A junction end diverges from the germline sequence, so it may reflect a read error. This CDR3 reads CSSRTGNTEAFF. CDR3 in DNA: TGTTCCAGCAGGACAGGGAACACTGAAGCTTTCTTT. This chain connects TRBV7-9 to TRBJ1-1; 7 nucleotides align to TRBD1. There are 12 residues in the CDR3. The germline CDR1 and CDR2 sequences are SEHNR and FQNEAQ (reference sequence).

This chain connects TRBV28 to TRBJ2-5, with D perhaps TRBD1 (6 bases). The CDR3 is 14 amino acids. Germline lookup yields CDR1 MDHEN and CDR2 SYDVKM. Trimming took off 5 bases at V and 4 bases at J, with 14 bases between the two ends. CDR3 in DNA: TGTGCCAGCAGTCCCCCGGGACAAGGAGAGACCCAGTACTTC. It specifies CASSPPGQGETQYF.

J is TRBJ1-2 and V is TRBV25-1, with D unclear. Trimming removed 6 bases from V and 2 bases from J, with 10 bases in between. Germline values: CDR1 MGHDK, CDR2 SYGVNS. CDR3 length equals 13 residues. The CDR3 sequence is CASRSNTNYGYTF. In DNA form, the CDR3 reads TGTGCCAGCAGATCGAACACGAACTATGGCTACACCTTC.

V usage is TRBV30 and J usage is TRBJ1-1, with 7 bases lining up with TRBD1. In germline, CDR1 is GTSNPN, CDR2 SVGIG (reference sequence). V was pared by 2 bases and J by 0 bases, with 3 bases of the junction left unmatched. The CDR3 has 14 residues. The CDR3 coding sequence is TGTGCCTGGAGTAAGGACAGGCTGAACACTGAAGCTTTCTTT. Its protein product is CAWSKDRLNTEAFF.

The chain uses TRBV27 and TRBJ2-5, with D perhaps TRBD2 (5 bases). The CDR3 covers 14 residues. Deletions cut 7 bases from V and 5 bases from J, with 17 bases between. The germline V gene encodes CDR1 MNHEY and CDR2 SMNVEV (reference sequence). CDR3 sequence (DNA): TGTGCCAGCATTGGATTAACTCCGGGGGAGACCCAGTACTTC. It specifies CASIGLTPGETQYF.

J is TRBJ1-1 and V is TRBV11-2; D gene ambiguous. V dropped 3 bases and J dropped 7 bases, with 21 bases sitting between them. Germline CDR1 SGHAT, CDR2 FQNNGV. The CDR3 loop spans 16 amino acids. CDR3 DNA sequence: TGTGCCAGCAGCTTGGGAAAGAGAGGTTCCGAGGGTGAAGCTTTCTTT. Translation gives CASSLGKRGSEGEAFF.

In regard to this clone: The CDR3 carries no conserved terminal phenylalanine or tryptophan, so it likely arises from a read error. V is TRBV19 and J is TRBJ1-1, with D possibly TRBD1 on 5 matching bases. The CDR3 sequence is 15 residues long. The germline gives CDR1 LNHDA, CDR2 SQIVND (reference sequence). Trimming removed 4 bases from V and 4 bases from J, with 16 bases in between. The CDR3 coding sequence is TGTGCCAGTAGTACTCATTCGGGGGGAGGCACTGAAGCTTTCCTT. The encoded protein is CASSTHSGGGTEAFL.

V is TRBV2 and J is TRBJ2-3, with TRBD2 as a possible D gene (6 bases). Germline lookup yields CDR1 SNHLY and CDR2 FYNNEI. V dropped 7 bases and J dropped 4 bases, with 15 bases sitting between them. This CDR3 contains 14 residues. CDR3 in DNA: TGTGCCAGCAACCGGGGGAATGAGGCAGATACGCAGTATTTT. The encoded protein is CASNRGNEADTQYF.

The rearrangement links TRBV4-3 to TRBJ2-5; D gene unclear. The tail of the sequence fits TRBJ2-7 better, so the J call may be wrong. The germline gives CDR1 LGHNA, CDR2 YSLEER. The CDR3 is 16 residues long. The CDR3 nucleotides are TGCGCCAGCAGCCAAGGCGAGTTTCGGTCATCCTACGAGCAGTACTTC. Its protein product is CASSQGEFRSSYEQYF.

This chain links TRBV15 with TRBJ2-5; 8 bases fit TRBD1. The end of the DNA fits TRBJ2-7 better, so the J call may be wrong. This CDR3 comprises 18 residues. The germline gives CDR1 LNHNV, CDR2 YYDKDF (reference sequence). CDR3 residues: CATSRDLNPGQVAYEQYF. The DNA for the CDR3 is TGTGCCACCAGCAGAGATCTCAACCCGGGACAGGTCGCCTACGAGCAGTACTTC.

The rearrangement joins TRBV18 to TRBJ2-7, with D possibly being TRBD2 (6 bases). Per germline, CDR1 KGHSH and CDR2 LQKENI. V was clipped by 3 bases and J by 1 base, with 13 bases between them. The CDR3 runs 15 residues. The DNA for the CDR3 is TGTGCCAGCTCACCCTTTTTGCGGGGATCCTACGAGCAGTACTTC. It translates to CASSPFLRGSYEQYF.

This clone was seen a few times. The chain has TRBV30 and TRBJ2-3, with 9 bases fitting TRBD2. Trimming at V came to 7 bases and at J to 4 bases, leaving 9 bases not matched to a gene. This CDR3 spans 14 amino acids. Germline-derived CDR1 and CDR2 are GTSNPN and SVGIG (reference sequence). The CDR3: CASAGAGGPDTQYF. The CDR3 region has the DNA TGTGCCTCCGCGGGAGCGGGAGGCCCAGATACGCAGTATTTT.

The genes are TRBV7-2 and TRBJ1-2, with 9 positions matching TRBD1. CDR1 SGHTA and CDR2 FQGNSA come from the germline V gene. J gave up 6 bases and V 5 bases, and 10 bases lay outside the gene matches. CDR3 length: 15 amino acids. The CDR3, as DNA: TGTGCCAGCAGCCCGGGGACAGGGCATCCGAATGGCTACACCTTC. Residues: CASSPGTGHPNGYTF.

This clone turned up a few times. The chain joins TRBV30 to TRBJ2-7; the D is unclear. CDR3 length: 11 residues. CDR1 GTSNPN and CDR2 SVGIG come from the germline V gene (reference sequence). Between the trimmed V and J ends, which lost 4 bases and 0 bases, there was a span of 4 bases. CDR3 nucleotide sequence: TGTGCCTGGACCCGCTCCTACGAGCAGTACTTC. Its translation is CAWTRSYEQYF.

The chain couples TRBV2 to TRBJ1-1; the D gene is possibly TRBD1 (5 bases). V lost 4 bases and J lost 3, with 9 bases in between. This CDR3 has 13 amino acids. Germline loops: CDR1 SNHLY, CDR2 FYNNEI. The CDR3 sequence: CASSGKGHTEAFF. CDR3 in DNA: TGTGCCAGCAGTGGTAAGGGGCACACTGAAGCTTTCTTT.

V usage is TRBV5-4 and J usage is TRBJ2-2; no firm D call. Germline CDR1 reads SGHNT; CDR2 reads YYREEE (reference sequence). This CDR3 has 15 amino acids. V shed 4 bases and J shed 0 bases, with 10 bases lying between them. CDR3 DNA: TGTGCCAGCAGCCCAAACCCTACGAACACCGGGGAGCTGTTTTTT. Protein sequence: CASSPNPTNTGELFF. The entire variable domain, with the rest obtained from reference TRBV5-4 and TRBJ2-2, is as follows: ETGVTQSPTHLIKTRGQQVTLRCSSQSGHNTVSWYQQALGQGPQFIFQYYREEENGRGNFPPRFSGLQFPNYSSELNVNALELDDSALYLCASSPNPTNTGELFFGEGSRLTVL.

The CDR3, as DNA: TGCAGTGGTTCCACTTTTTTTAGCACAGATACGCAGTATTTT. This codes for CSGSTFFSTDTQYF. The chain links TRBV29-1 to TRBJ2-3; D gene unclear. The CDR3 is made up of 14 amino acids. Germline CDR1 SQVTM, CDR2 ANQGSEA.

This chain links TRBV29-1 with TRBJ2-3; maybe TRBD1 (6 bases). V was trimmed by 6 bases and J by 5 bases, leaving 15 bases between them. Germline V gene data show CDR1 as SQVTM and CDR2 as ANQGSEA. The CDR3 loop spans 13 amino acids. The CDR3 spells CSVRRQEKDTQYF. The CDR3 coding sequence is TGCAGCGTGAGAAGACAGGAGAAAGATACGCAGTATTTT.

The genes are TRBV30 and TRBJ2-7; D is perhaps TRBD2 (5 bases). Germline V gene sequence: CDR1 GTSNPN, CDR2 SVGIG (reference sequence). The V and J ends lost 0 bases and 7 bases respectively, with 10 bases between them. This CDR3 contains 12 residues. The CDR3 loop is CAWSVARREQYF. The CDR3 DNA is TGTGCCTGGAGTGTTGCCAGGAGGGAGCAGTACTTC.

The chain couples TRBV18 to TRBJ2-2; D is undetermined. This CDR3 contains 15 residues. Trimming removed 3 bases at V and 0 bases at J, with 8 bases between. CDR1 KGHSH and CDR2 LQKENI come from the germline V gene. The CDR3: CASSPVSSNTGELFF. The CDR3, as DNA: TGTGCCAGCTCACCCGTCAGTTCGAACACCGGGGAGCTGTTTTTT.

V is TRBV9 and J is TRBJ2-1; 13 positions agree with TRBD2. The CDR3 consists of 17 residues. After removal of 4 bases from V and 6 bases from J, the junction contained 10 bases not matched to a gene. Germline V gene sequence: CDR1 SGDLS, CDR2 YYNGEE. The CDR3 loop is CASSPNPGLAGANEQFF. The CDR3 DNA sequence: TGTGCCAGCAGCCCAAACCCAGGACTAGCGGGGGCCAATGAGCAGTTCTTC. Full variable domain (outside the CDR3, taken from reference TRBV9 and TRBJ2-1): DSGVTQTPKHLITATGQRVTLRCSPRSGDLSVYWYQQSLDQGLQFLIQYYNGEERAKGNILERFSAQQFPDLHSELNLSSLELGDSALYFCASSPNPGLAGANEQFFGPGTRLTVL.